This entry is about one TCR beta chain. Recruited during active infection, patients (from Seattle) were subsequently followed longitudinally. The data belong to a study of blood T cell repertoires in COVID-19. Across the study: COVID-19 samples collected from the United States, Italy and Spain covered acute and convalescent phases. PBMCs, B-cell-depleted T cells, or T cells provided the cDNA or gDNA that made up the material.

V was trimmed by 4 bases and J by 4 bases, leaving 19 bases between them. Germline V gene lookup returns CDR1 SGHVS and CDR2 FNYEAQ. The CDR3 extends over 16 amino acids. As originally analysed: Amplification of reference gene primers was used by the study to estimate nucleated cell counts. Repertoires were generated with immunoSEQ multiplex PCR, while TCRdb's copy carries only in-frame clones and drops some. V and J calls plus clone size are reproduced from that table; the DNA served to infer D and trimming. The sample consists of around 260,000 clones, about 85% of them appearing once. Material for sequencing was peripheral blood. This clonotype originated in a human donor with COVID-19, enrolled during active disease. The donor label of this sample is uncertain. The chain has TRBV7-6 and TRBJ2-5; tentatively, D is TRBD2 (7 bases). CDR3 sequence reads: CASSSPDRGGGETQYF. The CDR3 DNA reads TGTGCCAGCAGCTCCCCGGACAGAGGGGGGGGAGAGACCCAGTACTTC.